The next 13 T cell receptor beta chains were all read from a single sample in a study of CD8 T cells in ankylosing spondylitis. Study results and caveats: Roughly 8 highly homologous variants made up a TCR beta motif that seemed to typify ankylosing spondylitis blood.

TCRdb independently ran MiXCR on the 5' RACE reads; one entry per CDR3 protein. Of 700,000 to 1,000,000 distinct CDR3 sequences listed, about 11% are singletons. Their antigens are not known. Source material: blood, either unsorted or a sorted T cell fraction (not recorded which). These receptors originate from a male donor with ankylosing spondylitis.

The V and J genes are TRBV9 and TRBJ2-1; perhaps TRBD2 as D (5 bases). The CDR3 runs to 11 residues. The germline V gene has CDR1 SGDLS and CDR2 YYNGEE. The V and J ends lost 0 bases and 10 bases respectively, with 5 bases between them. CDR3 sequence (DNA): TGTGCCAGCAGCGTAGCGGGGGAGCAGTTCTTC. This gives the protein CASSVAGEQFF. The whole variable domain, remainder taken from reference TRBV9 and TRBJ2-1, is DSGVTQTPKHLITATGQRVTLRCSPRSGDLSVYWYQQSLDQGLQFLIQYYNGEERAKGNILERFSAQQFPDLHSELNLSSLELGDSALYFCASSVAGEQFFGPGTRLTVL.

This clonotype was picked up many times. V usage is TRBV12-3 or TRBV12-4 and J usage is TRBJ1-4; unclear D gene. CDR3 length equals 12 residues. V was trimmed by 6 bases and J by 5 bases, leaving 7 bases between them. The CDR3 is CASSLENEKLFF. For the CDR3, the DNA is TGTGCCAGCAGCCTCGAAAATGAAAAACTGTTTTTT.

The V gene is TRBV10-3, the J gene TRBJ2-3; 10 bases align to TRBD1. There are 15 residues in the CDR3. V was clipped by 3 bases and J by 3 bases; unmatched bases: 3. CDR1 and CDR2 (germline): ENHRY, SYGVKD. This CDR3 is CAISDGQGGTDTQYF. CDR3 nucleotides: TGTGCCATCAGTGATGGACAGGGGGGGACAGATACGCAGTATTTT.

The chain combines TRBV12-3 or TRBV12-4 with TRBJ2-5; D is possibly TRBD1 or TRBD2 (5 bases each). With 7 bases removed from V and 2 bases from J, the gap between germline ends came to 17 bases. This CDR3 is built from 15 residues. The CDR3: CASTLFEGQQETQYF. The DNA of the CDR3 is TGTGCCAGCACCCTCTTCGAGGGGCAACAAGAGACCCAGTACTTC.

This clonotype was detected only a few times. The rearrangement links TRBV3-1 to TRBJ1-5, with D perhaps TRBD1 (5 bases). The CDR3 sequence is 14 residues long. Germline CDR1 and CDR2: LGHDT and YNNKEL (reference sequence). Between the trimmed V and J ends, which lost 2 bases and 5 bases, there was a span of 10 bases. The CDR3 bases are TGTGCCAGCAGCCAAAGAGGAGGGGATCAGCCCCAGCATTTT. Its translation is CASSQRGGDQPQHF.

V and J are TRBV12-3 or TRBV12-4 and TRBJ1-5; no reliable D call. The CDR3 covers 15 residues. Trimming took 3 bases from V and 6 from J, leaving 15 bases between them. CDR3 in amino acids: CASSLRGDPSQPQHF. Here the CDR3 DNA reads TGTGCCAGCAGTTTGAGAGGCGATCCCAGTCAGCCCCAGCATTTT.

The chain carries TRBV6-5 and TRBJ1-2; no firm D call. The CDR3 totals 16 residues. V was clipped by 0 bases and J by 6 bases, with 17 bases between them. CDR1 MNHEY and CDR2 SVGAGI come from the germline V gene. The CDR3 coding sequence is TGTGCCAGCAGTTACTCACTCTCTCAATCCCTCCATGGCTACACCTTC. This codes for CASSYSLSQSLHGYTF.

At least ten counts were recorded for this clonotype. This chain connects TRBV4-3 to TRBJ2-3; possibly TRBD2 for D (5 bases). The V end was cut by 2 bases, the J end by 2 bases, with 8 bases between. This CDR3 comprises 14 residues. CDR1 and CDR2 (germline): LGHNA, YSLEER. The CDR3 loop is CASSQREYTDTQYF. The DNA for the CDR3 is TGCGCCAGCAGCCAAAGGGAGTACACAGATACGCAGTATTTT.

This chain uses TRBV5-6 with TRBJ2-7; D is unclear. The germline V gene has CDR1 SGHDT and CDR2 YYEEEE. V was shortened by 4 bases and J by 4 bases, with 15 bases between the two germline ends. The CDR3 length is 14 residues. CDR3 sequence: CASSIGGNRYEQYF. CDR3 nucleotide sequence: TGTGCCAGCAGCATCGGCGGTAATCGATACGAGCAGTACTTC.

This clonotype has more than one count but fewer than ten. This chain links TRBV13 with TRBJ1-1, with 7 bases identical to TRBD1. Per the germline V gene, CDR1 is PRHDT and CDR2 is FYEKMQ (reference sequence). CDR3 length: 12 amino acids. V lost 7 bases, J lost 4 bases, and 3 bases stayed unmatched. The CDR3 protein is CASMDRFTEAFF. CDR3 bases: TGTGCCAGCATGGACAGGTTCACTGAAGCTTTCTTT.

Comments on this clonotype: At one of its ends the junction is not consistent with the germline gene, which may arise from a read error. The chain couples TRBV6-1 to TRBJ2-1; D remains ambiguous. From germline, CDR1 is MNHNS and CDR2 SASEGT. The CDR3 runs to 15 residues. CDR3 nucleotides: TGTCCCAGCAGTGATGAGGCGAGCTCCTACAATGATCAGTTCTTC. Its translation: CPSSDEASSYNDQFF.

The CDR3: CASSPGQAKQYF. The CDR3 coding sequence is TGTGCCAGCAGCCCCGGACAGGCGAAGCAGTACTTC. This chain joins TRBV7-2 and TRBJ2-7; 7 positions match TRBD1. The CDR3 contains 12 residues. Looked up from germline, CDR1 is SGHTA and CDR2 is FQGNSA. With 5 bases clipped from V and 8 bases from J, the junction kept 6 bases outside the gene matches.

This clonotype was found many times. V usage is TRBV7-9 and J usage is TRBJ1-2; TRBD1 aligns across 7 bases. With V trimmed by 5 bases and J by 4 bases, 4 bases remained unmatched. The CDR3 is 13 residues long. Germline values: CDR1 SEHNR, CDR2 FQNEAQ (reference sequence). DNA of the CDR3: TGTGCCAGCAGCGGTACAGGGGCCTATGGCTACACCTTC. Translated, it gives CASSGTGAYGYTF.